This T cell receptor (beta chain) was retrieved from a study of STAT3 mutations in large granular lymphocyte leukemia. Whole-study results and caveats: At least one immunodominant TCR beta clonotype appeared in every T-cell large granular lymphocyte leukemia patient.

On this clone: What it binds is not known.

TCRdb's table, derived via immunoSEQ multiplex PCR, lists solely in-frame clones and lacks some. The data hold fewer than 20,000 clones, with around 90% observed a single time. This clonotype was obtained from a woman between 50 and 59 years old with T-cell large granular lymphocyte leukemia. Some clones in this sample may be carry-over from other donors' samples. The sequenced sample was peripheral blood mononuclear cells.

CDR3 loop: CASSLDRGTEAFF. CDR3 sequence (DNA): TGTGCCAGCAGCCTTGACAGGGGGACTGAAGCTTTCTTT. The chain employs TRBV11-2 and TRBJ1-1; 9 positions match TRBD1. The CDR3 sequence is 13 residues long. In germline, CDR1 is SGHAT, CDR2 FQNNGV. V was clipped by 5 bases and J by 5 bases; unmatched bases: 3.